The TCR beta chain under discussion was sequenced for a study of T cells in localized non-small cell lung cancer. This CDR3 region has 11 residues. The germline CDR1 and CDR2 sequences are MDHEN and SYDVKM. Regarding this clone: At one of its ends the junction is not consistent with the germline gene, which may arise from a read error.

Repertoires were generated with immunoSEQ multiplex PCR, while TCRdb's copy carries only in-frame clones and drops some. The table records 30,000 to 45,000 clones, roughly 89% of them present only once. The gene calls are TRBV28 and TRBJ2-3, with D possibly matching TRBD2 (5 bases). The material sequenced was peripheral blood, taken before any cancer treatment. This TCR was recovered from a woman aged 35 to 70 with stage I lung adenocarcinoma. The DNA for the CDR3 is TGTGCCAGCAGTGACCCGACCGGGGTCGGGTTT. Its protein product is CASSDPTGVGF.